The present TCR beta chain was sequenced within a study of blood T cell repertoires in COVID-19. Across the whole study: Researchers got acute and convalescent COVID-19 samples from the United States, Italy and Spain. Sample material is recorded as cDNA or gDNA derived from T cells, B-cell-depleted T cells, or PBMCs.

This clone was counted a few times. In the source study's methods: Amplifying reference gene primers gave estimates of nucleated cell counts. The data were produced by immunoSEQ multiplex PCR, yet TCRdb's version contains in-frame clones alone and is incomplete. That table gives V, J and clone size, and the DNA gave D and trimming. The sample lists about 85,000 clones, 85% to 90% occurring once. From germline, CDR1 is SGHAT and CDR2 FQNNGV. The CDR3 covers 15 residues. V gave up 1 base and J gave up 2 bases, with 10 bases separating them. V usage is TRBV11-2 and J usage is TRBJ2-3; a possible D gene is TRBD2 (5 bases). The sequence derives from an elderly woman with active or convalescent COVID-19. What was sequenced was peripheral blood. The DNA for the CDR3 is TGTGCCAGCAGCTTAGGGGAGTACCACACAGATACGCAGTATTTT. Translation: CASSLGEYHTDTQYF.